The 19 T cell receptor beta chains in this list originate from one sample, sequenced in a study of cytomegalovirus exposure and HLA in healthy donors. The PCR used 60 Vbeta and 13 Jbeta primers. Profiled with immunoSEQ multiplex PCR; TCRdb holds only in-frame clones, not every one. The sample has tens of thousands of clones, and its top ten clones hold 2.5% to 3%. Specimen: PBMCs. Every receptor here comes from a middle-aged man in good health and CMV-seronegative.

Here the CDR3 reads CASGGQVNTEAFF. In nucleotides, the CDR3 is TGTGCCAGCGGGGGACAGGTGAACACTGAAGCTTTCTTT. This sequence joins TRBV6-1 and TRBJ1-1, with 8 nucleotides matching TRBD1. The V segment lost 8 bases and the J segment 0 bases; nucleotides outside the gene matches: 2. The CDR3 sequence is 13 residues long. Germline assignment: CDR1 MNHNS and CDR2 SASEGT.

The gene calls are TRBV2 and TRBJ1-6; TRBD1 might be the D (5 bases). Trimming removed 3 bases at V and 9 bases at J, with 6 bases between. Germline V gives CDR1 SNHLY, CDR2 FYNNEI. This CDR3 has 12 amino acids. As DNA, the CDR3 is TGTGCCAGCAGTGAGGACATTTCACCCCTCCACTTT. This codes for CASSEDISPLHF.

V usage is TRBV10-3 and J usage is TRBJ2-1; 7 positions match TRBD1. The J segment lost 2 bases and the V segment lost 4 bases, leaving 5 bases of the junction unmatched. Germline CDR1 is ENHRY and CDR2 is SYGVKD. The CDR3 runs to 15 residues. This chain's CDR3 is CAISGGTEPYNEQFF. CDR3 coding DNA: TGTGCCATCAGTGGTGGGACAGAGCCCTACAATGAGCAGTTCTTC.

The CDR3 loop is CASSQPGTGQIYEQYF. DNA of the CDR3: TGTGCCAGCAGCCAACCTGGGACAGGGCAGATCTACGAGCAGTACTTC. The chain is built from TRBV7-9 and TRBJ2-7, with 9 bases lining up with TRBD1. From germline, CDR1 is SEHNR and CDR2 FQNEAQ (reference sequence). The trim removed 5 bases at V and 3 bases at J, leaving 11 bases unmatched. CDR3 length equals 16 residues. Filled out from reference TRBV7-9 and TRBJ2-7, the complete variable domain reads DTGVSQNPRHKITKRGQNVTFRCDPISEHNRLYWYRQTLGQGPEFLTYFQNEAQLEKSRLLSDRFSAERPKGSFSTLEIQRTEQGDSAMYLCASSQPGTGQIYEQYFGPGTRLTVT.

The genes are TRBV19 and TRBJ1-6; 10 nucleotides align to TRBD1. J gave up 9 bases and V 4 bases, and 9 bases lay outside the gene matches. CDR1 is LNHDA, CDR2 SQIVND, per germline (reference sequence). The CDR3 is made up of 16 amino acids. In DNA, the CDR3 is TGTGCCAGTAGTACCCGGACAGGGGGGGCTGCTTCACCCCTCCACTTT. Its protein product is CASSTRTGGAASPLHF.

The J gene is TRBJ1-1, the V gene TRBV10-1; D remains unclear. Per the germline V gene, CDR1 is WNHNN and CDR2 is SYGVQD (reference sequence). The CDR3 runs to 13 residues. V lost 5 bases and J 1 base, leaving 8 bases between the germline ends. The CDR3 DNA reads TGCGCCAGCAGTTCTACTACGAACACTGAAGCTTTCTTT. Translated: CASSSTTNTEAFF.

CDR3 bases: TGCGCCAGCAGCTCCTCGGTTGGACAGGGCTATGGCTACACCTTC. This gives the protein CASSSSVGQGYGYTF. This chain uses TRBV5-1 with TRBJ1-2, with 8 nucleotides matching TRBD1. After removal of 3 bases from V and 4 bases from J, the junction contained 8 bases not matched to a gene. Germline assignment: CDR1 SGHRS and CDR2 YFSETQ. The CDR3 sequence is 15 residues long. The full variable domain, its missing parts supplied by reference TRBV5-1 and TRBJ1-2, is KAGVTQTPRYLIKTRGQQVTLSCSPISGHRSVSWYQQTPGQGLQFLFEYFSETQRNKGNFPGRFSGRQFSNSRSEMNVSTLELGDSALYLCASSSSVGQGYGYTFGSGTRLTVV.

This chain connects TRBV6-1 to TRBJ1-5; TRBD1 is a possible D gene (5 bases). The germline V gene has CDR1 MNHNS and CDR2 SASEGT. CDR3 length equals 14 residues. V was pared by 8 bases and J by 5 bases, with 16 bases between. CDR3 residues: CASGVDRIDQPQHF. The CDR3 DNA reads TGTGCCAGCGGCGTCGACAGAATTGATCAGCCCCAGCATTTT.

V usage is TRBV5-4 and J usage is TRBJ2-7, with TRBD2 as a possible D gene (6 bases). V gave up 2 bases and J gave up 7 bases, with 19 bases separating them. The CDR3 covers 15 residues. CDR1 is SGHNT, CDR2 YYREEE, per germline (reference sequence). The CDR3 coding sequence is TGTGCCAGCAGCTTCGCGCGGGGCCGATTAGGGGAGCAGTACTTC. It yields the protein CASSFARGRLGEQYF.

The chain carries TRBV5-1 and TRBJ2-2, with TRBD1 matching over 7 bases. Looked up from germline, CDR1 is SGHRS and CDR2 is YFSETQ. CDR3 size: 14 residues. V shed 6 bases and J 6 bases; nucleotides not matched to a gene: 8. The CDR3 reads CASTVQGIPGELFF. CDR3 DNA sequence: TGCGCCAGCACCGTACAGGGGATCCCCGGGGAGCTGTTTTTT.

The chain joins TRBV4-2 to TRBJ2-7; a possible D gene is TRBD2 (5 bases). The CDR3 contains 14 residues. V gave up 0 bases and J gave up 3 bases, with 9 bases separating them. CDR1 is LGHNA and CDR2 is YNFKEQ in the germline V gene. CDR3 sequence: CASSQEEEGYEQYF. CDR3 coding DNA: TGTGCCAGCAGCCAAGAAGAAGAGGGCTACGAGCAGTACTTC.

The chain combines TRBV6-5 with TRBJ2-7; the D is unclear. Germline V gene data show CDR1 as MNHEY and CDR2 as SVGAGI. V lost 7 bases and J lost 1, with 11 bases in between. This CDR3 spans 13 amino acids. The CDR3 sequence is CASKTYDSYEQYF. The DNA for the CDR3 is TGTGCCAGCAAAACATATGATTCCTACGAGCAGTACTTC.

This chain joins TRBV6-1 and TRBJ1-3, with D perhaps matching TRBD1 (5 bases). Trimming took off 11 bases at V and 2 bases at J, with 10 bases between the two ends. Germline CDR1 MNHNS, CDR2 SASEGT. The length of the CDR3 is 12 residues. In DNA, the CDR3 is TGTGCCGCTGCAGGGCCTGGAAACACCATATATTTT. It encodes CAAAGPGNTIYF.

The V call is TRBV15, the J call TRBJ2-2, with a possible D match to TRBD1 (6 bases). The germline CDR1 and CDR2 sequences are LNHNV and YYDKDF (reference sequence). This CDR3 is built from 18 residues. V was shortened by 1 base and J by 4 bases, with 19 bases between the two germline ends. This CDR3 is CATSRGPGEDAGTGELFF. CDR3 bases: TGTGCCACCAGCAGAGGGCCAGGGGAAGATGCGGGCACCGGGGAGCTGTTTTTT. The entire variable domain, with the rest obtained from reference TRBV15 and TRBJ2-2, is as follows: DAMVIQNPRYQVTQFGKPVTLSCSQTLNHNVMYWYQQKSSQAPKLLFHYYDKDFNNEADTPDNFQSRRPNTSFCFLDIRSPGLGDTAMYLCATSRGPGEDAGTGELFFGEGSRLTVL.

The chain is built from TRBV6-4 and TRBJ1-6; D is undetermined. The CDR3 spans 15 residues. The germline V gene has CDR1 MRHNA and CDR2 SNTAGT. Trimming left V 6 bases short and J 5 bases short, with 14 bases between. The CDR3, as DNA: TGTGCCAGCAGCGAGCGGCCGGGAGATAATTCACCCCTCCACTTT. Its protein is CASSERPGDNSPLHF.

The rearrangement uses TRBV19 and TRBJ1-1; 7 bases are shared with TRBD1. The CDR3 has 15 residues. The junction had 16 bases not matched to a gene; V was cut back by 5 bases and J by 10 bases. Germline values: CDR1 LNHDA, CDR2 SQIVND (reference sequence). The CDR3 bases are TGTGCCAGTAGTCGTTTAAGACAGGGTGGAGTTTCAGCTTTCTTT. Encoded protein: CASSRLRQGGVSAFF.

The J gene is TRBJ1-2, the V gene TRBV30, with D maybe TRBD1 (5 bases). Trimming stripped 2 bases from V and 6 bases from J, with 13 bases between. Germline assignment: CDR1 GTSNPN and CDR2 SVGIG (reference sequence). The CDR3 has 13 amino acids. The CDR3 nucleotides are TGTGCCTGGAGTTTGGAGCGGGGACATGGCTACACCTTC. This translates into CAWSLERGHGYTF.

The chain has TRBV5-1 and TRBJ1-1; 10 nucleotides agree with TRBD1. Losses at the gene ends were 4 bases for V and 2 bases for J; bases not matched to a gene: 5. CDR1 and CDR2 from the germline V gene are SGHRS and YFSETQ. This CDR3 has 15 residues. The CDR3 DNA sequence: TGCGCCAGCAGCCCGGGGGACAGGGGAAACACTGAAGCTTTCTTT. The encoded protein is CASSPGDRGNTEAFF.

The genes are TRBV30 and TRBJ1-2; no definite D call. V was clipped by 4 bases and J by 8 bases, with 17 bases between them. Germline V gives CDR1 GTSNPN, CDR2 SVGIG (reference sequence). This CDR3 comprises 13 residues. The CDR3 here is CAWIPTPGSGYTF. The DNA of the CDR3 is TGTGCCTGGATCCCTACCCCGGGTAGCGGCTACACCTTC.